This TCR beta chain came from a study of T cell repertoires in cytomegalovirus infection. This clonotype has at least ten counts. TCRdb recomputed calls from the reads with MiXCR, one row per CDR3 protein. This table has approximately 500,000 distinct CDR3 sequences, 15% to 20% appearing once. V lost 7 bases, J lost 6 bases, and 12 bases stayed unmatched. CDR1 is SNHLY and CDR2 is FYNNEI in the germline V gene. The length of the CDR3 is 15 residues. Sequencing was performed on CD8+ T cells from PBMCs. The chain employs TRBV2 and TRBJ1-2; TRBD1 matches 9 bases. This TCR derives from a human donor in good health (CMV status not recorded). Some clones in this sample may be carry-over from other donors' samples. This CDR3 is CASTGRGTGFDGYTF. CDR3 DNA: TGTGCCAGCACCGGGCGGGGGACAGGGTTCGATGGCTACACCTTC.